These 11 T cell receptor beta chains originate from one sample sequenced in a study of blood T cell repertoires in COVID-19. Generated by immunoSEQ multiplex PCR, the TCRdb table keeps only in-frame clones and is missing some. The sample carries around 170,000 clones, more than 70% recorded once. Sequenced input: peripheral blood. The receptor source for this set is a man in his 60s with acute or convalescent COVID-19.

V gene TRBV6-5 combines with J gene TRBJ1-2; 12 bases are a match to TRBD1. V lost 2 bases, J lost 4 bases, and 5 bases stayed unmatched. The CDR3 sequence is 16 residues long. The germline V gene has CDR1 MNHEY and CDR2 SVGAGI. The CDR3 DNA sequence: TGTGCCAGCAGTTACCGCGGGACAGGGGGCTTCTATGGCTACACCTTC. Amino acid sequence: CASSYRGTGGFYGYTF.

V usage is TRBV10-3 and J usage is TRBJ2-3; 8 positions agree with TRBD2. This CDR3 contains 15 residues. CDR1 is ENHRY and CDR2 is SYGVKD in the germline V gene. The ends lost 5 bases at V and 0 bases at J; junction bases unmatched: 4. This CDR3 is CAISLGGASTDTQYF. CDR3 DNA: TGTGCCATCAGTCTCGGGGGGGCTAGCACAGATACGCAGTATTTT.

The chain links TRBV27 to TRBJ1-2; D is unclear. Deletions cut 7 bases from V and 6 bases from J, with 9 bases between. The CDR3 is 11 amino acids. In germline, CDR1 is MNHEY, CDR2 SMNVEV (reference sequence). CDR3: CASKSVHGYTF. Here the CDR3 DNA reads TGTGCCAGCAAGAGCGTCCATGGCTACACCTTC.

The gene calls are TRBV12-3 or TRBV12-4 and TRBJ1-3; D remains ambiguous. The V end lost 5 bases, the J end lost 0 bases, and 5 bases lay between the germline ends. The CDR3 spans 13 residues. The CDR3 DNA sequence: TGTGCCAGCAGTCTCTTCTCTGGAAACACCATATATTTT. Translation: CASSLFSGNTIYF.

J is TRBJ1-5 and V is TRBV13, with D possibly matching TRBD1 (6 bases). The CDR3 is made up of 14 amino acids. V was trimmed by 7 bases and J by 4 bases, leaving 14 bases between them. Per the germline V gene, CDR1 is PRHDT and CDR2 is FYEKMQ (reference sequence). The CDR3 DNA sequence: TGTGCCAGCACCAAAGGGGGAGTTAATCAGCCCCAGCATTTT. It translates to CASTKGGVNQPQHF.

The CDR3, as DNA: TGTGCCAGCAGTGAGAGACAGGTCTCCCCTGAAAAACTGTTTTTT. Its translation is CASSERQVSPEKLFF. The chain employs TRBV2 and TRBJ1-4; a weak D match, TRBD1 (6 bases). The CDR3 is 15 residues long. Germline CDR1 SNHLY, CDR2 FYNNEI. The V gene lost 3 bases and the J gene lost 7 bases, with 15 bases spanning the gap.

The genes are TRBV9 and TRBJ2-7; the D gene is possibly TRBD1 (5 bases). The CDR3 covers 14 residues. Germline lookup yields CDR1 SGDLS and CDR2 YYNGEE. Between the trimmed V and J ends, which lost 2 bases and 2 bases, there was a span of 11 bases. The CDR3 spells CASSVLDRPYEQYF. In DNA form, the CDR3 reads TGTGCCAGCAGCGTTCTCGACAGACCCTACGAGCAGTACTTC.

The V call is TRBV4-1, the J call TRBJ1-1; no clear D gene. Germline V CDR1 and CDR2: MGHRA, YSYEKL. V was cut by 4 bases and J by 3 bases, with 18 bases left in between. The length of the CDR3 is 16 residues. DNA for the CDR3: TGCGCCAGCAGCCCGCGACGGGGAACACGGGACACTGAAGCTTTCTTT. It translates to CASSPRRGTRDTEAFF.

This clone was detected only a few times. The V call is TRBV30, the J call TRBJ1-6; tentative D call: TRBD1 (5 bases). CDR1 is GTSNPN and CDR2 is SVGIG in the germline V gene (reference sequence). CDR3 length: 15 amino acids. Trimming took off 0 bases at V and 7 bases at J, with 13 bases between the two ends. Written as DNA, the CDR3 is TGTGCCTGGAGTGTCGGGGGATTGGGGAATTCACCCCTCCACTTT. It specifies CAWSVGGLGNSPLHF.

The chain is built from TRBV24-1 and TRBJ2-3, with 8 nucleotides matching TRBD1. CDR1 is KGHDR, CDR2 SFDVKD, per germline. CDR3 length: 15 residues. The trim removed 4 bases at V and 1 base at J, leaving 3 bases unmatched. The chain's CDR3 is CATSEGTGRTDTQYF. The CDR3 region has the DNA TGTGCCACCAGTGAGGGGACAGGCCGCACAGATACGCAGTATTTT.

In its sample, this clone was seen a few times. The chain is built from TRBV24-1 and TRBJ2-1; TRBD1 matches 9 bases. Trimming at V came to 11 bases and at J to 7 bases, leaving 11 bases not matched to a gene. Per germline, CDR1 KGHDR and CDR2 SFDVKD. CDR3 size: 14 residues. This CDR3 reads CAISPGTGRNEQFF. DNA of the CDR3: TGTGCCATATCCCCTGGGACAGGGAGGAATGAGCAGTTCTTC.